What follows are 3 T cell receptor beta chains derived from one specimen sequenced in a study of CD8+ T cells in alopecia areata. As the sequencing template, cDNA was produced by extracting RNA and reverse transcribing it. The table came from immunoSEQ multiplex PCR; TCRdb's copy has only in-frame clones and leaves some out. The profile shows under 350,000 clones, roughly 50% of them singletons. Treatment specified: oral pan-JAK inhibitor, 5-10 mg twice daily. Sequencing used CD4+ T cells sorted from blood, obtained at week 24, from a patient treated with tofacitinib. The receptor set was obtained from a human donor with alopecia areata.

This clone was counted a few times. The DNA of the CDR3 is TGTGCCAGCAGCCCGGGAGGGACGTACTACGAGCAGTACTTC. It translates to CASSPGGTYYEQYF. The genes are TRBV7-2 and TRBJ2-7; 8 positions match TRBD2. The V segment lost 5 bases and the J segment 3 bases; nucleotides outside the gene matches: 6. The germline CDR1 and CDR2 sequences are SGHTA and FQGNSA. CDR3 size: 14 residues.

The chain links TRBV14 to TRBJ2-1; no clear D gene. The germline CDR1 and CDR2 sequences are SGHDN and FVKESK. The CDR3 is made up of 15 amino acids. Trimming stripped 2 bases from V and 2 bases from J, with 10 bases between. The DNA for the CDR3 is TGTGCCAGCAGCCAATGGGCTACGCCCTACAATGAGCAGTTCTTC. Protein sequence: CASSQWATPYNEQFF.

The V gene is TRBV6-5, the J gene TRBJ1-5; 10 nucleotides line up with TRBD1. V was pared by 6 bases and J by 7 bases, with 6 bases of the junction left unmatched. CDR1 is MNHEY and CDR2 is SVGAGI in the germline V gene. This CDR3 is built from 14 residues. CDR3 coding DNA: TGTGCCAGCAGGCAGGGACAGGGGAGGCAGCCCCAGCATTTT. It codes for CASRQGQGRQPQHF.